The 32 T cell receptor beta chains presented below share a single source sample, sequenced in a study of blood T cell repertoires in COVID-19 (TCRdb year 2020). The protocol used for the library was the immunoSEQ multiplex PCR assay. Not all clones reach the TCRdb copy of this immuneACCESS table, which keeps in-frame sequences only. Checked studies attribute under half of the gap to unresolved V genes and leave the rest unexplained. Present in this sample are roughly 150,000 clones, over 70% of which were seen just once. Together, the top ten hold roughly 5% of the sample. The sequencing sample was made of PBMCs or T cells enriched from blood (not recorded which). These TCRs come from a man between 65 and 85 years old who had been exposed to COVID-19.

The chain couples TRBV12-3 or TRBV12-4 to TRBJ1-5; the D is unclear. This CDR3 comprises 13 residues. V was clipped by 5 bases and J by 8 bases, with 13 bases between them. The CDR3 DNA reads TGTGCCAGCAGTCTCGGGTCTTGGGAGCCCCAGCATTTT. Its protein is CASSLGSWEPQHF.

CDR3 DNA sequence: TGTGCCAGTAGTATAGATCCCCAGGTGCAGTACTTC. Its protein product is CASSIDPQVQYF. This sequence joins TRBV19 and TRBJ2-7; D gene ambiguous. CDR3 length: 12 amino acids. V dropped 0 bases and J dropped 9 bases, with 9 bases sitting between them. Germline lookup yields CDR1 LNHDA and CDR2 SQIVND (reference sequence).

CDR3 sequence: CASSLQGRSGYTF. CDR3 in DNA: TGTGCCAGCAGCCTACAGGGACGGAGCGGCTACACCTTC. The rearrangement links TRBV2 to TRBJ1-2, with D possibly TRBD1 on 6 matching bases. This CDR3 is 13 amino acids long. The V gene's germline CDR1 is SNHLY and CDR2 FYNNEI. The germline V and J ends were trimmed by 6 bases and 8 bases, with 16 bases remaining between them.

The V gene is TRBV5-1, the J gene TRBJ1-2; possibly TRBD1 for D (5 bases). The CDR3 has 15 amino acids. Germline values: CDR1 SGHRS, CDR2 YFSETQ. The V gene lost 0 bases and the J gene lost 6 bases, with 15 bases spanning the gap. CDR3 protein: CASSLGTSFFDGYTF. Here the CDR3 DNA reads TGCGCCAGCAGCTTGGGGACATCTTTTTTTGATGGCTACACCTTC.

The chain combines TRBV6-5 with TRBJ2-3; 11 bases line up with TRBD2. V shed 2 bases and J 0 bases; nucleotides not matched to a gene: 1. The CDR3 is 16 residues long. CDR1 and CDR2 from the germline V gene are MNHEY and SVGAGI. The CDR3 DNA is TGTGCCAGCAGTTACACTAGCGGGGGTAGCACAGATACGCAGTATTTT. As protein: CASSYTSGGSTDTQYF.

CDR3 amino acids: CASSLGHLNTEAFF. The CDR3, as DNA: TGTGCCAGCAGCTTAGGACATCTGAACACTGAAGCTTTCTTT. J is TRBJ1-1 and V is TRBV7-9; D uncertain. Germline V gene lookup returns CDR1 SEHNR and CDR2 FQNEAQ (reference sequence). This CDR3 comprises 14 residues. V gave up 1 base and J gave up 0 bases, with 6 bases separating them.

The V and J genes are TRBV2 and TRBJ2-1; 8 bases match TRBD2. V gave up 2 bases and J gave up 8 bases; unmatched junction bases: 5. CDR1 is SNHLY and CDR2 is FYNNEI in the germline V gene. This CDR3 contains 14 residues. CDR3 sequence (DNA): TGTGCCAGCAGTGAAACGGGGGGGCTCGATGAGCAGTTCTTC. This gives the protein CASSETGGLDEQFF.

J is TRBJ2-7 and V is TRBV5-6; 7 nucleotides line up with TRBD2. This CDR3 comprises 13 residues. The germline CDR1 and CDR2 sequences are SGHDT and YYEEEE. J gave up 4 bases and V 2 bases, and 3 bases lay outside the gene matches. CDR3 sequence (DNA): TGTGCCAGCAGCTTCACTAGCGAATACGAGCAGTACTTC. This encodes CASSFTSEYEQYF.

The chain joins TRBV7-9 to TRBJ2-5; 9 bases map to TRBD2. This CDR3 spans 15 amino acids. The germline CDR1 and CDR2 sequences are SEHNR and FQNEAQ (reference sequence). After removal of 1 base from V and 5 bases from J, the junction contained 5 bases not matched to a gene. The CDR3 DNA reads as TGTGCCAGCAGCTTAGGTGGTAGCGGGGGTGAGACCCAGTACTTC. It codes for CASSLGGSGGETQYF.

V is TRBV5-6 and J is TRBJ1-6, with D perhaps TRBD1 (5 bases). V lost 5 bases to trimming and J lost 0 bases, with 12 bases between them. The CDR3 has 16 residues. The V gene's germline CDR1 is SGHDT and CDR2 YYEEEE. The CDR3 here is CASRQSDSSYNSPLHF. The DNA of the CDR3 is TGTGCCAGCAGGCAGTCCGACAGCTCCTATAATTCACCCCTCCACTTT.

The rearrangement links TRBV3-1 (or the pseudogene TRBV3-2) to TRBJ1-5; D not resolved. The CDR3 loop spans 13 amino acids. V lost 5 bases and J lost 7, with 12 bases in between. Germline V CDR1 and CDR2: LGHDT, YNNKEL (reference sequence). CDR3 sequence reads: CASSYSGGQPQHF. DNA for the CDR3: TGTGCCAGCAGCTACAGTGGAGGACAGCCCCAGCATTTT.

V and J are TRBV7-2 and TRBJ2-5, with 13 positions matching TRBD2. The CDR3 totals 16 residues. CDR1 and CDR2 from the germline V gene are SGHTA and FQGNSA. Germline trimming cut 1 base from V and 3 bases from J; bases unmatched to any gene: 2. CDR3 residues: CASSLGLAGGKETQYF. The DNA for the CDR3 is TGTGCCAGCAGCTTAGGACTAGCGGGAGGAAAAGAGACCCAGTACTTC. The full variable domain, with the rest looked up from reference TRBV7-2 and TRBJ2-5, is GAGVSQSPSNKVTEKGKDVELRCDPISGHTALYWYRQSLGQGLEFLIYFQGNSAPDKSGLPSDRFSAERTGGSVSTLTIQRTQQEDSAVYLCASSLGLAGGKETQYFGPGTRLLVL.

There are a few counts of this clone. This chain uses TRBV5-1 with TRBJ2-7, with 14 bases lining up with TRBD2. The germline V gene encodes CDR1 SGHRS and CDR2 YFSETQ. The V and J ends lost 4 bases and 4 bases, in that order; junction bases with no gene match: 10. The CDR3 sequence is 17 residues long. CDR3 in DNA: TGCGCCAGCAGCAAACCGGGGACTAGCGGGAGATGGTACGAGCAGTACTTC. It specifies CASSKPGTSGRWYEQYF.

The CDR3, as DNA: TGTGCCAGCGGCAGTAGAAACACCATATATTTT. Its translation: CASGSRNTIYF. The chain carries TRBV28 and TRBJ1-3; D gene uncertain. CDR1 and CDR2 from the germline V gene are MDHEN and SYDVKM. CDR3 length: 11 amino acids. The V and J ends lost 8 bases and 5 bases respectively, with 7 bases between them.

The gene calls are TRBV29-1 and TRBJ1-5, with D unclear. The CDR3 loop spans 13 amino acids. The V and J ends lost 6 bases and 3 bases respectively, with 12 bases between them. Germline CDR1 is SQVTM and CDR2 is ANQGSEA. In DNA form, the CDR3 reads TGCAGCGTCGCGGAAGCCCTCAATCAGCCCCAGCATTTT. Translating it yields CSVAEALNQPQHF.

The genes are TRBV4-1 and TRBJ2-2; tentatively, D is TRBD2 (5 bases). CDR3 length equals 14 residues. Germline V gene sequence: CDR1 MGHRA, CDR2 YSYEKL. V dropped 1 base and J dropped 4 bases, with 7 bases sitting between them. CDR3 amino acids: CASSQAGTTGELFF. Written as DNA, the CDR3 is TGCGCCAGCAGCCAAGCGGGAACCACCGGGGAGCTGTTTTTT.

The V and J genes are TRBV23-1 and TRBJ1-2; 10 bases are a match to TRBD1. TRBV23-1 is an ORF; its function is uncertain. This CDR3 region has 17 residues. The J segment lost 2 bases and the V segment lost 3 bases, leaving 9 bases of the junction unmatched. The CDR3 region is CASSQRDRGPENYGYTF. The CDR3 nucleotides are TGCGCCAGCAGTCAGCGGGACAGGGGCCCCGAGAACTATGGCTACACCTTC.

This clone came up a few times. V gene TRBV11-2 combines with J gene TRBJ2-1, with 7 bases identical to TRBD2. V was pared by 1 base and J by 4 bases, with 7 bases of the junction left unmatched. Germline V lookup: CDR1 SGHAT, CDR2 FQNNGV. The CDR3 length is 16 residues. The CDR3 nucleotides are TGTGCCAGCAGCTTAGCGGCTAGCGGACGTTACAATGAGCAGTTCTTC. This gives the protein CASSLAASGRYNEQFF.

This rearrangement joins TRBV7-9 to TRBJ1-4; 7 bases agree with TRBD1. The CDR3 has 15 residues. With 7 bases clipped from V and 8 bases from J, the junction kept 13 bases outside the gene matches. The germline gives CDR1 SEHNR, CDR2 FQNEAQ (reference sequence). CDR3 sequence reads: CASIPGGRGSEKLFF. The CDR3 DNA follows: TGTGCCAGCATCCCAGGGGGGAGAGGATCCGAAAAACTGTTTTTT.

The J gene is TRBJ2-2, the V gene TRBV9; D may be TRBD2 (5 bases). In germline, CDR1 is SGDLS, CDR2 YYNGEE. Trimming removed 2 bases at V and 6 bases at J, with 14 bases between. This CDR3 has 15 residues. The CDR3 coding sequence is TGTGCCAGCAGCGTCTCTCCAGGAGGATCCGGGGAGCTGTTTTTT. As protein: CASSVSPGGSGELFF.

This chain joins TRBV10-2 and TRBJ1-2; 9 nucleotides line up with TRBD1. J lost 4 bases, V lost 3 bases, and 6 bases had no gene match. Germline CDR1 reads WSHSY; CDR2 reads SAAADI. The CDR3 sequence is 15 residues long. CDR3 coding DNA: TGCGCCAGCAGTGAAGGGACAGGGAACTTCTATGGCTACACCTTC. Protein product: CASSEGTGNFYGYTF.

The chain recombines TRBV7-2 with TRBJ2-3; 16 nucleotides agree with TRBD2. The CDR3 extends over 19 amino acids. The germline V gene has CDR1 SGHTA and CDR2 FQGNSA. With V trimmed by 5 bases and J by 3 bases, 11 bases remained unmatched. CDR3 in DNA: TGTGCCAGCAGCGGGACTAGCGGGGGGGCTTGGTATGGAACAGATACGCAGTATTTT. This translates into CASSGTSGGAWYGTDTQYF.

The V and J genes are TRBV9 and TRBJ2-1, with 8 nucleotides matching TRBD1. Looked up from germline, CDR1 is SGDLS and CDR2 is YYNGEE. The V and J ends lost 3 bases and 2 bases, in that order; junction bases with no gene match: 7. The CDR3 is 16 amino acids. CDR3 region: CASSGRTGLTYNEQFF. The CDR3 DNA follows: TGTGCCAGCAGCGGACGGACAGGGTTAACCTACAATGAGCAGTTCTTC.

The chain carries TRBV29-1 and TRBJ1-2; D perhaps matches TRBD1 (5 bases). Germline assignment: CDR1 SQVTM and CDR2 ANQGSEA. The CDR3 runs 13 residues. V lost 6 bases, J lost 3 bases, and 14 bases lay in between. Here the CDR3 reads CSVGGVKDYGYTF. The CDR3 DNA is TGCAGCGTGGGAGGGGTCAAGGACTATGGCTACACCTTC.

This chain joins TRBV16 and TRBJ1-6; D gene ambiguous. The V and J ends lost 0 bases and 7 bases respectively, with 4 bases between them. The germline gives CDR1 KGHSY, CDR2 FQNENV. CDR3 size: 13 residues. The CDR3 nucleotides read TGTGCCAGCAGCCAATCGGAGAATTCACCCCTCCACTTT. This codes for CASSQSENSPLHF. The variable domain in full, with the rest retrieved from reference TRBV16 and TRBJ1-6, is GEEVAQTPKHLVRGEGQKAKLYCAPIKGHSYVFWYQQVLKNEFKFLISFQNENVFDETGMPKERFSAKCLPNSPCSLEIQATKLEDSAVYFCASSQSENSPLHFGNGTRLTVT.

CDR3: CAIATLGGYSYNEQFF. CDR3 coding DNA: TGTGCCATCGCTACCTTAGGGGGCTACTCCTACAATGAGCAGTTCTTC. This rearrangement joins TRBV27 to TRBJ2-1, with TRBD1 identical over 7 bases. Germline CDR1 reads MNHEY; CDR2 reads SMNVEV (reference sequence). The CDR3 is made up of 16 amino acids. J lost 0 bases, V lost 10 bases, and 12 bases had no gene match.

The gene calls are TRBV6-5 and TRBJ2-3; D remains ambiguous. This CDR3 contains 13 residues. V dropped 7 bases and J dropped 4 bases, with 12 bases sitting between them. CDR1 is MNHEY and CDR2 is SVGAGI in the germline V gene. The CDR3 sequence is CASNTDRPDTQYF. Here the CDR3 DNA reads TGTGCCAGCAATACAGACCGCCCAGATACGCAGTATTTT.

The CDR3: CASSPSVSNQPQHF. In nucleotides, the CDR3 is TGTGCCAGCAGCCCGTCCGTCAGCAATCAGCCCCAGCATTTT. The rearrangement links TRBV7-2 to TRBJ1-5; D unclear. V shed 5 bases and J shed 1 base, with 9 bases lying between them. CDR3 length equals 14 residues. CDR1 and CDR2 from the germline V gene are SGHTA and FQGNSA. Combining the CDR3 with reference TRBV7-2 and TRBJ1-5 gives the whole variable domain GAGVSQSPSNKVTEKGKDVELRCDPISGHTALYWYRQSLGQGLEFLIYFQGNSAPDKSGLPSDRFSAERTGGSVSTLTIQRTQQEDSAVYLCASSPSVSNQPQHFGDGTRLSIL.

The V call is TRBV12-3 or TRBV12-4, the J call TRBJ1-2; D might be TRBD1 (5 bases). CDR3 length: 12 amino acids. Trimming left V 3 bases short and J 4 bases short, with 6 bases between. The CDR3 DNA sequence: TGTGCCAGCAGTTTGGACACCTATGGCTACACCTTC. Translated: CASSLDTYGYTF.

The genes are TRBV11-3 and TRBJ2-3, with 10 bases aligning to TRBD2. The CDR3 covers 16 residues. Germline V gene sequence: CDR1 SGHNT, CDR2 YENEEA. Germline trimming cut 4 bases from V and 2 bases from J; bases unmatched to any gene: 6. The CDR3 protein is CASSYGLADTTDTQYF. The CDR3 DNA reads TGTGCCAGCAGCTACGGACTAGCGGACACCACAGATACGCAGTATTTT.

This chain links TRBV21-1 with TRBJ2-7; the table's D call, TRBD2, has no DNA check behind it. TRBV21-1 corresponds to a pseudogene. The CDR3 spans 20 residues. CDR3: CASSKAKGGLAGESSYEQYF. The CDR3, as DNA: TGTGCCAGCAGCAAAGCCAAAGGAGGACTAGCGGGAGAGAGCTCCTACGAGCAGTACTTC.

This clone has a handful of counts. Other nucleotide sequences in the sample specify the same CDR3. CDR3: CASSFREPDTQYF. In nucleotides, the CDR3 is TGTGCCAGCAGTTTCCGAGAACCAGATACGCAGTATTTT. The rearrangement links TRBV27 to TRBJ2-3; D is undetermined. This CDR3 has 13 residues. Trimming left V 3 bases short and J 4 bases short, with 8 bases between. Per the germline V gene, CDR1 is MNHEY and CDR2 is SMNVEV (reference sequence).